The rows below give T cell receptor beta chains drawn from one sample of a study of regulatory T cells in long-lasting Graves disease. TCRdb processed the multiplex PCR reads anew with MiXCR; each CDR3 protein has one entry. Of some 250,000 distinct CDR3 sequences in the sample, over 20% are singletons; the top ten hold approximately 15%. The sample was peripheral blood mononuclear cells (PBMCs), taken at new diagnosis, from a patient treated with antithyroid drugs. Source of these receptors: a female donor with Graves disease. Both conserved end residues are part of each CDR3. D genes are given only for firm matches. Some rows mark clone size as missing; the rest say once, few, many or name a class of expanded clone.

TRBJ2-1 | . | TRBV10-3 | many | TGTGCCATCAGTACGACTAGGGCGGAGCAGTTCTTC | CAISTTRAEQFF
TRBJ1-2 | TRBD1 | TRBV29-1 | many | TGCAGCGACCAATTTCGCCCCCGGGACAGGGGAGGAGGAGGCTACACCTTC | CSDQFRPRDRGGGGYTF
TRBJ1-2 | . | TRBV19 | . | TGTGCCAGTAGCAGCACAATCGGACAGACAAGCAATGGCTACACCTTC | CASSSTIGQTSNGYTF
TRBJ1-3 | . | TRBV6-1 | . | TGTGCCAGCATTCGGCAGTCTGGAAACACCATATATTTT | CASIRQSGNTIYF
TRBJ2-2 | . | TRBV4-1 | many | TGCGCCAGCAGCCAAGGGGCGACAAACACCGGGGAGCTGTTTTTT | CASSQGATNTGELFF
TRBJ1-6 | . | TRBV7-2 | many | TGTGCCAGCAGCTTAGAAGGGACAAGTAATTCACCCCTCCACTTT | CASSLEGTSNSPLHF
TRBJ2-1 | . | TRBV19 | . | TGTGCCAGTAGCGTAAAGGGACGAGTAGGGGAGCAGTTCTTC | CASSVKGRVGEQFF
TRBJ2-1 | . | TRBV29-1 | many | TGCAGCGTCGAAAACAGGAGGTACAATGAGCAGTTCTTC | CSVENRRYNEQFF
TRBJ1-6 | . | TRBV20-1 | many | TGCAGTGCTAGAGATCTAAGGTTGAATTCACCCCTCCACTTT | CSARDLRLNSPLHF
TRBJ1-4 | . | TRBV2 | many | TGTGCCAGCAGTGAAGCGCTTCAGGTTTCTAATGAAAAACTGTTTTTT | CASSEALQVSNEKLFF
TRBJ1-1 | TRBD1 | TRBV12-3/TRBV12-4 | many | TGTGCCAGCAGTTTAGACCTACAGGGGGTTGAAGCTTTCTTT | CASSLDLQGVEAFF
TRBJ2-7 | TRBD1 | TRBV20-1 | many | TGCAGTGCCCGGGACAGCCCTGGCGAGCAGTACTTC | CSARDSPGEQYF
TRBJ1-5 | . | TRBV5-1 | many | TGCGCCAGCAGCTTGGCAGGCAGGCCGAATCAGCCCCAGCATTTT | CASSLAGRPNQPQHF
TRBJ1-1 | . | TRBV12-3/TRBV12-4 | many | TGTGCCAGTCGGGACTTGAACACTGAAGCTTTCTTT | CASRDLNTEAFF
TRBJ1-3 | . | TRBV24-1 | many | TGTGCCACCAGTGATTCAGTCACCATATATTTT | CATSDSVTIYF
TRBJ2-7 | TRBD2 | TRBV12-3/TRBV12-4 | many | TGTGCCAGCAGTTTGGACATAGCGGGATTTGGACCGACTGGCGAGCAGTACTTC | CASSLDIAGFGPTGEQYF
TRBJ2-2 | . | TRBV6-1 | . | TGTGCCAGCAGTGGGACTACCTACGGTGGGGAGCTGTTTTTT | CASSGTTYGGELFF
TRBJ2-7 | TRBD1 | TRBV27 | many | TGTGCCAGCAGTCCTCGGACAGGGATGGGGTCCTACGAGCAGTACTTC | CASSPRTGMGSYEQYF
TRBJ2-5 | TRBD2 | TRBV11-2 | many | TGTGCCAGCAGCTTACGACTAGCGGGGAGGCAGCGGACCCAGTACTTC | CASSLRLAGRQRTQYF
TRBJ2-1 | TRBD1 | TRBV9 | few | TGTGCCAGCAGCACATACCGGGGACAGGGATTTAATGAGCAGTTCTTC | CASSTYRGQGFNEQFF
TRBJ1-3 | . | TRBV12-3/TRBV12-4 | many | TGTGCCAGCAGCTACGCTAAGGACCTCTCTGGAAACACCATATATTTT | CASSYAKDLSGNTIYF
TRBJ2-5 | TRBD2 | TRBV20-1 | many | TGCAGTGCCAGCGAAGGGAGGGATGAGACCCAGTACTTC | CSASEGRDETQYF
TRBJ1-1 | . | TRBV29-1 | many | TGCAGCGTTCAGTGGGTGGTGAACACTGAAGCTTTCTTT | CSVQWVVNTEAFF
TRBJ2-1 | TRBD2 | TRBV19 | once | TGTGCCAGTAGTATGAGCTTGGCCAGCGGGAGATGGGAGCAGTTCTTC | CASSMSLASGRWEQFF
TRBJ1-2 | . | TRBV18 | . | TGTGCCAGCTCACCGGGCAGGGCTAACTATGGCTACACCTTC | CASSPGRANYGYTF
TRBJ1-5 | . | TRBV6-1 | many | TGTGCCAGCAGCATAACAGGGAGCAATCAGCCCCAGCATTTT | CASSITGSNQPQHF
TRBJ1-2 | . | TRBV18 | many | TGTGCCAGCTCAAATTCCGGGACGGGCGGTCTTGGCTACACCTTC | CASSNSGTGGLGYTF
TRBJ2-7 | . | TRBV5-1 | many | TGCGCCAGCAGCCCGGACAGCTACGAGCAGTACTTC | CASSPDSYEQYF
TRBJ2-2 | . | TRBV11-1 | many | TGTGCCAGCAGCTTCTCGGTAGGGGAGCTGTTTTTT | CASSFSVGELFF
TRBJ2-7 | TRBD1 | TRBV20-1 | once | TGCAGTGCAATCCGGGACAGGGGGCCCTCCTACGAGCAGTACTTC | CSAIRDRGPSYEQYF
TRBJ1-4 | . | TRBV29-1 | few | TGCAGCGTTGTCTCAAGGAGGCAGGGTAGCGAAAAACTGTTTTTT | CSVVSRRQGSEKLFF
TRBJ2-3 | TRBD2 | TRBV20-1 | many | TGCAGTGCTAGAGATGACGCGGGGAGGGCCAGGCGGGCCACAGATACGCAGTATTTT | CSARDDAGRARRATDTQYF
TRBJ2-1 | TRBD2 | TRBV7-2 | many | TGTGCCAGCAGCTGGAAGCGGGAGGGTTTCAATGAGCAGTTCTTC | CASSWKREGFNEQFF
TRBJ1-5 | . | TRBV6-1 | few | TGTGCCAGCAGCCCCCGGGGCCAGAGGGGACAGCCCCAGCATTTT | CASSPRGQRGQPQHF
TRBJ2-3 | TRBD2 | TRBV20-1 | . | TGCAGTGCCCCGGGACTAGCGGGAGGGCCCTCACCAGATACGCAGTATTTT | CSAPGLAGGPSPDTQYF
TRBJ2-5 | . | TRBV7-2 | many | TGTGCCAGCAGCCTCAGTAGGGGGACCCAGTACTTC | CASSLSRGTQYF
TRBJ2-5 | . | TRBV14 | . | TGTGCCAGCAGCCAAGATCGTCACTTCCAAGAGACCCAGTACTTC | CASSQDRHFQETQYF
TRBJ1-1 | TRBD1 | TRBV20-1 | many | TGCAGTGCCACCCGGGACAGCGGACCTGAAGCTTTCTTT | CSATRDSGPEAFF
TRBJ1-1 | TRBD1 | TRBV28 | many | TGTGCCAGCAGTTACGGGGGACAGGACGCTAACACTGAAGCTTTCTTT | CASSYGGQDANTEAFF
TRBJ2-3 | . | TRBV7-3 | many | TGTGCCAGCAGGTTACAGGGGAGGAGCACAGATACGCAGTATTTT | CASRLQGRSTDTQYF